This T cell receptor (beta chain) derives from a study of blood T cell repertoires in COVID-19. Turning to the study itself: Samples of COVID-19 (acute and convalescent) were obtained from the United States, Italy and Spain. PBMCs, B-cell-depleted T cells, or T cells provided the cDNA or gDNA that made up the material.

The V end was cut by 5 bases, the J end by 9 bases, with 26 bases between. The CDR3 runs 17 residues. Germline V gene sequence: CDR1 MGHRA, CDR2 YSYEKL. In the original workflow: From reference gene primer amplification, estimates of nucleated cell counts were derived. Repertoires were generated with immunoSEQ multiplex PCR, while TCRdb's copy carries only in-frame clones and drops some. V and J calls and clone size come straight from that table; D and trimming were deduced from the DNA. Found here are 100,000 to 150,000 clones, 86% of them singletons; the top ten hold about 5.7%. The sequence was obtained from a human donor in a cohort sampled during active COVID-19. The chain is built from TRBV4-1 and TRBJ1-5; weak D call: TRBD1 (6 bases). Input material: peripheral blood. This CDR3 reads CASSNRQDPSSFGPQHF. Written as DNA, the CDR3 is TGCGCCAGCAGCAATCGACAGGATCCTTCATCTTTTGGGCCCCAGCATTTT.